This T cell receptor beta chain came from a study of OX40 agonist ivuxolimab in advanced cancers. Study-level background: The patients received ivuxolimab by intravenous route every 2 weeks at 0.01 to 10 mg/kg. Cohort: roughly 79% men, mean age about 60, aged roughly 23 to 90. The study's findings and limits: Averaging showed that CD8+ T cells had more expanded clones than CD4+ did.

Generated by immunoSEQ multiplex PCR, the TCRdb table keeps only in-frame clones and is missing some. The table has around 100,000 clones, around 89% seen once. With regard to this clone: The target antigen is unknown.

CDR1 SGHDT and CDR2 YYEEEE come from the germline V gene. The CDR3 extends over 13 amino acids. Trimming left V 2 bases short and J 5 bases short, with 11 bases between. Cycle 7 day 1, cycle 4 day 1, and baseline were the timepoints at which blood was sampled. This clonotype originated in an adult with an advanced solid tumor such as melanoma, head and neck, liver or kidney cancer. This chain uses TRBV5-6 with TRBJ2-7; D not certain. The sequencing here drew on CD4+ or CD8+ T cells sorted from blood, taken in a trial of the OX40 agonist ivuxolimab. The CDR3: CASSFLGLNEQYF. Here the CDR3 DNA reads TGTGCCAGCAGCTTCCTGGGTTTAAACGAGCAGTACTTC.